The entry below describes one T cell receptor (beta chain). This sample is part of a study of blood T cell repertoires in COVID-19. With 1 base removed from V and 1 base from J, the gap between germline ends came to 10 bases. The germline V gene encodes CDR1 GTSNPN and CDR2 SVGIG (reference sequence). This CDR3 is built from 14 residues. Method: immunoSEQ multiplex PCR; TCRdb's copy keeps in-frame clones and lacks some. This sample has some 150,000 clones, with around four fifths found just once. The sequencing sample was made of peripheral blood. This clonotype was obtained from a woman between 65 and 79 years old with COVID-19, enrolled during active disease. The chain recombines TRBV30 with TRBJ1-1; D gene ambiguous. The CDR3 sequence: CAWSAGLSNTEAFF. CDR3 in DNA: TGTGCCTGGAGTGCTGGGCTATCGAACACTGAAGCTTTCTTT.